These 28 T cell receptor beta chains came from one sample sequenced in a study of blood T cell repertoires in COVID-19. Clones were read by immunoSEQ multiplex PCR, and TCRdb kept only the in-frame ones, dropping some. The repertoire holds under 200,000 clones, with approximately 90% as singletons. Sequencing used peripheral blood. These receptor sequences come from a man aged 18 to 30 with active or convalescent COVID-19.

This sequence joins TRBV18 and TRBJ1-1; D gene unclear. The CDR3 has 14 residues. V shed 5 bases and J shed 1 base, with 11 bases lying between them. The germline V gene has CDR1 KGHSH and CDR2 LQKENI. CDR3 protein: CASSSSQENTEAFF. CDR3 DNA sequence: TGTGCCAGCTCAAGCTCCCAGGAGAACACTGAAGCTTTCTTT.

CDR3 bases: TGTGCCATCAGTGGGGGGGACGGACTCACAGATACGCAGTATTTT. Translating it yields CAISGGDGLTDTQYF. V is TRBV10-3 and J is TRBJ2-3; the D gene is possibly TRBD2 (6 bases). Germline lookup yields CDR1 ENHRY and CDR2 SYGVKD. The CDR3 has 15 residues. Deletions cut 4 bases from V and 2 bases from J, with 13 bases between.

This chain uses TRBV20-1 with TRBJ1-4, with 10 bases aligning to TRBD1. The ends lost 3 bases at V and 8 bases at J; junction bases unmatched: 3. This CDR3 is built from 13 residues. The V gene's germline CDR1 is DFQATT and CDR2 SNEGSKA (reference sequence). CDR3 region: CSASGTGDEKLFF. CDR3 in DNA: TGCAGTGCTAGTGGGACAGGGGACGAAAAACTGTTTTTT.

The chain links TRBV28 to TRBJ1-2, with 8 bases fitting TRBD1. Germline V gives CDR1 MDHEN, CDR2 SYDVKM. The CDR3 runs to 14 residues. Trimming cost V 4 bases and J 2 bases; bases outside gene matches: 3. The CDR3 spells CASSSWTGNYGYTF. The CDR3 DNA is TGTGCCAGCAGTTCCTGGACAGGGAACTATGGCTACACCTTC.

About this clone itself: It is unclear where the CDR3 begins or ends on the DNA, so no DNA is shown, and the CDR3 is as TCRdb lists it. The J gene is TRBJ2-1, the V gene TRBV6-6; the tabulated D call, TRBD1, remains unverified against the DNA. CDR1 and CDR2 from the germline V gene are MNHNY and SVGAGI (reference sequence). Both ends counted, the CDR3 spans 14 residues. CDR3 in amino acids: CASSSSDRYNEQFF.

This chain links TRBV27 with TRBJ1-5; 8 bases match TRBD1. Germline V gene sequence: CDR1 MNHEY, CDR2 SMNVEV (reference sequence). This CDR3 comprises 15 residues. V shed 7 bases and J 6 bases; nucleotides not matched to a gene: 11. The CDR3: CASTPGGQGTQPQHF. For the CDR3, the DNA is TGTGCCAGCACCCCCGGCGGACAGGGAACTCAGCCCCAGCATTTT.

The J gene is TRBJ1-5, the V gene TRBV4-2, with D hard to call. Germline V gives CDR1 LGHNA, CDR2 YNFKEQ. This CDR3 region has 18 residues. V lost 1 base and J lost 11, with 27 bases in between. CDR3 bases: TGTGCCAGCAGCCAAGTCCAGGTATTCGTACCGGTAACGTCAGCCCAGCATTTT. It yields the protein CASSQVQVFVPVTSAQHF.

This clone turned up a few times. The chain carries TRBV5-4 and TRBJ1-3; D remains unclear. The germline gives CDR1 SGHNT, CDR2 YYREEE (reference sequence). This CDR3 contains 14 residues. V shed 4 bases and J shed 4 bases, with 12 bases lying between them. Here the CDR3 reads CASSPQPLGNTIYF. The CDR3 nucleotides read TGTGCCAGCAGCCCACAACCCCTGGGAAACACCATATATTTT.

The chain couples TRBV6-5 to TRBJ1-1; the D gene is possibly TRBD1 (5 bases). The CDR3 has 14 residues. The V end was cut by 6 bases, the J end by 5 bases, with 16 bases between. Germline CDR1 and CDR2: MNHEY and SVGAGI. This CDR3 is CASRARGSSTEAFF. The CDR3 DNA reads TGTGCCAGCAGGGCGCGGGGCAGTAGTACTGAAGCTTTCTTT.

This sequence joins TRBV4-2 and TRBJ2-1; D gene ambiguous. The V end was cut by 8 bases, the J end by 2 bases, with 16 bases between. The CDR3 has 15 amino acids. Germline assignment: CDR1 LGHNA and CDR2 YNFKEQ. The CDR3 DNA reads TGTGCCAGCGGATCTAGGTTCGTCCCCTACAATGAGCAGTTCTTC. It is translated as CASGSRFVPYNEQFF.

This chain joins TRBV2 and TRBJ2-2, with 11 bases identical to TRBD2. The length of the CDR3 is 19 residues. CDR1 is SNHLY and CDR2 is FYNNEI in the germline V gene. Trimming took 10 bases from V and 0 from J; bases not matched to a gene: 16. Here the CDR3 reads CATHLLAGGDLANTGELFF. The CDR3 region has the DNA TGTGCCACCCACCTTCTAGCGGGGGGAGACCTCGCGAACACCGGGGAGCTGTTTTTT.

The rearrangement uses TRBV7-9 and TRBJ2-5, with 9 bases aligning to TRBD1. Germline trimming cut 3 bases from V and 5 bases from J; bases unmatched to any gene: 10. Germline V gene lookup returns CDR1 SEHNR and CDR2 FQNEAQ (reference sequence). This CDR3 has 16 residues. The CDR3 DNA sequence: TGTGCCAGCAGCTTGGCCCCGGACAGGGGTGGCGAGACCCAGTACTTC. This codes for CASSLAPDRGGETQYF.

The V call is TRBV7-9, the J call TRBJ1-2; D ambiguous. Germline-derived CDR1 and CDR2 are SEHNR and FQNEAQ (reference sequence). The CDR3 covers 14 residues. The germline V and J ends were trimmed by 5 bases and 7 bases, with 17 bases remaining between them. CDR3 residues: CASSKSHGSGGYTF. The DNA for the CDR3 is TGTGCCAGCAGCAAGTCACACGGCTCGGGTGGCTACACCTTC.

The V gene is TRBV4-2, the J gene TRBJ2-2, with D perhaps matching TRBD2 (5 bases). Germline loops: CDR1 LGHNA, CDR2 YNFKEQ. The CDR3 is made up of 15 amino acids. Trimming cost V 3 bases and J 0 bases, with 8 bases left between them. The CDR3 loop is CASSQRDPNTGELFF. As DNA, the CDR3 is TGTGCCAGCAGCCAGAGGGATCCGAACACCGGGGAGCTGTTTTTT.

This chain connects TRBV9 to TRBJ1-2; 7 bases fit TRBD1. In germline, CDR1 is SGDLS, CDR2 YYNGEE. The CDR3 runs to 15 residues. Trimming removed 3 bases from V and 2 bases from J; junction bases left unmatched: 7. This chain's CDR3 is CASSGRPRGNYGYTF. The CDR3 DNA follows: TGTGCCAGCAGCGGGAGACCCAGGGGGAACTATGGCTACACCTTC.

The chain joins TRBV7-9 to TRBJ1-1, with 7 bases fitting TRBD1. The CDR3 totals 13 residues. V was clipped by 1 base and J by 6 bases; unmatched bases: 2. Germline loops: CDR1 SEHNR, CDR2 FQNEAQ (reference sequence). The CDR3 region has the DNA TGTGCCAGCAGCTTAGATGGGACAGCTGAAGCTTTCTTT. It codes for CASSLDGTAEAFF.

This chain's CDR3 is CASSPTEYNEQFF. In nucleotides, the CDR3 is TGTGCCAGCAGCCCGACAGAGTACAATGAGCAGTTCTTC. The chain couples TRBV7-9 to TRBJ2-1; a weak D match, TRBD1 (5 bases). This CDR3 is 13 amino acids long. From germline, CDR1 is SEHNR and CDR2 FQNEAQ (reference sequence). Trimming shortened V by 5 bases and J by 4 bases, and 9 bases separated the two germline ends.

This clone was counted only a few times. V gene TRBV20-1 combines with J gene TRBJ1-1; D remains unclear. This CDR3 is built from 11 residues. V was pared by 3 bases and J by 7 bases, with 9 bases between. Per the germline V gene, CDR1 is DFQATT and CDR2 is SNEGSKA (reference sequence). The CDR3: CSASMTGEAFF. The CDR3 DNA follows: TGCAGTGCTAGCATGACGGGTGAAGCTTTCTTT.

V gene TRBV5-4 combines with J gene TRBJ2-3, with 9 nucleotides matching TRBD2. Germline lookup yields CDR1 SGHNT and CDR2 YYREEE (reference sequence). The J segment lost 2 bases and the V segment lost 8 bases, leaving 6 bases of the junction unmatched. CDR3 length: 14 amino acids. The CDR3 DNA sequence: TGTGCCAGTTCCCTAGCGGGGAACACAGATACGCAGTATTTT. Protein product: CASSLAGNTDTQYF. Drawing the rest from reference TRBV5-4 and TRBJ2-3, the complete variable domain is ETGVTQSPTHLIKTRGQQVTLRCSSQSGHNTVSWYQQALGQGPQFIFQYYREEENGRGNFPPRFSGLQFPNYSSELNVNALELDDSALYLCASSLAGNTDTQYFGPGTRLTVL.

V is TRBV30 and J is TRBJ1-4, with TRBD1 matching over 7 bases. J was trimmed by 0 bases and V by 0 bases; bases with no gene match: 13. Germline values: CDR1 GTSNPN, CDR2 SVGIG (reference sequence). CDR3 length equals 19 residues. The CDR3 sequence is CAWSVPDRVNFATNEKLFF. The CDR3 region has the DNA TGTGCCTGGAGTGTGCCCGACAGGGTAAACTTTGCAACTAATGAAAAACTGTTTTTT.

The chain carries TRBV6-6 and TRBJ1-2, with D hard to call. CDR3 length: 13 residues. The V gene lost 2 bases and the J gene lost 6 bases, with 10 bases spanning the gap. The germline CDR1 and CDR2 sequences are MNHNY and SVGAGI (reference sequence). The CDR3, as DNA: TGTGCCAGCAGTTACATCCGACTTGATGGCTACACCTTC. Translated: CASSYIRLDGYTF.

About this clone itself: A much bigger clone sits one base away, suggesting this may be a read error. The V and J genes are TRBV3-1 (or the pseudogene TRBV3-2) and TRBJ2-1; D unresolved. The V gene's germline CDR1 is LGHDT and CDR2 YNNKEL (reference sequence). This CDR3 has 12 amino acids. V dropped 0 bases and J dropped 7 bases, with 4 bases sitting between them. CDR3 amino acids: CASSQDGNEQFF. DNA for the CDR3: TGTGCCAGCAGCCAAGACGGGAATGAGCAGTTCTTC.

J is TRBJ2-7 and V is TRBV28; 10 bases match TRBD2. Germline-derived CDR1 and CDR2 are MDHEN and SYDVKM. This CDR3 comprises 16 residues. The trim removed 5 bases at V and 0 bases at J, leaving 7 bases unmatched. CDR3 loop: CASSQGGLAASYEQYV. In DNA, the CDR3 is TGTGCCAGCAGTCAGGGAGGACTAGCGGCCTCCTACGAGCAGTACGTC.

The rearrangement uses TRBV6-5 and TRBJ2-5; D possibly corresponds to TRBD2 (6 bases). The CDR3 extends over 14 amino acids. Germline lookup yields CDR1 MNHEY and CDR2 SVGAGI. Trimming removed 7 bases at V and 4 bases at J, with 16 bases between. The CDR3 region is CASTSGVAGETQYF. The DNA for the CDR3 is TGTGCCAGCACCTCGGGGGTAGCTGGAGAGACCCAGTACTTC.

This clone was detected only a few times. J is TRBJ1-3 and V is TRBV9; D not resolved. CDR3 length equals 15 residues. CDR1 and CDR2 (germline): SGDLS, YYNGEE. Trimming stripped 4 bases from V and 2 bases from J, with 13 bases between. The CDR3, as DNA: TGTGCCAGCAGCCCTACGACACTTCCTGGAAACACCATATATTTT. Translation gives CASSPTTLPGNTIYF.

The gene calls are TRBV5-8 and TRBJ2-1; D call uncertain. Germline lookup yields CDR1 SGHTS and CDR2 YDEGEE. V dropped 4 bases and J dropped 0 bases, with 14 bases sitting between them. This CDR3 spans 16 amino acids. The chain's CDR3 is CASSPNTWASYNEQFF. For the CDR3, the DNA is TGTGCCAGCAGCCCTAATACATGGGCCTCCTACAATGAGCAGTTCTTC.

The rearrangement links TRBV3-1 (or the pseudogene TRBV3-2) to TRBJ2-3; 13 bases map to TRBD2. J gave up 7 bases and V 5 bases, and 9 bases lay outside the gene matches. CDR3 length equals 16 residues. Germline CDR1 reads LGHDT; CDR2 reads YNNKEL (reference sequence). The CDR3 spells CASSSRLAGGSNTQYF. CDR3 sequence (DNA): TGTGCCAGCAGCTCTCGACTAGCGGGGGGATCAAATACGCAGTATTTT.

The chain uses TRBV7-6 and TRBJ1-1, with TRBD1 identical over 10 bases. Germline values: CDR1 SGHVS, CDR2 FNYEAQ. This CDR3 has 13 residues. With 0 bases clipped from V and 10 bases from J, the junction kept 2 bases outside the gene matches. CDR3 residues: CASSLARDRGAFF. The CDR3 DNA follows: TGTGCCAGCAGCTTAGCTCGGGACAGGGGAGCTTTCTTT.